Following are 21 T cell receptor beta chains from one sample sequenced in a study of CD8 T cells in ankylosing spondylitis. Each CDR3 protein is one row after TCRdb ran MiXCR on the 5' RACE reads. The sample has roughly 150,000 distinct CDR3 sequences, roughly 10% seen once. The sequencing input was blood, either unsorted or a sorted T cell fraction (not recorded which). These receptor sequences come from a female donor with ankylosing spondylitis or in good health (not recorded which).

This clonotype was seen a handful of times. The chain has TRBV4-3 and TRBJ2-1, with D maybe TRBD2 (6 bases). CDR1 and CDR2 from the germline V gene are LGHNA and YSLEER. V dropped 1 base and J dropped 3 bases, with 13 bases sitting between them. The CDR3 consists of 16 residues. CDR3 in DNA: TGCGCCAGCAGCCAAGGCACTCTAGCGTACTACAATGAGCAGTTCTTC. Amino acid sequence: CASSQGTLAYYNEQFF.

In this sample, this clonotype turned up a few times. The chain has TRBV4-3 and TRBJ1-1; maybe TRBD1 (6 bases). Germline assignment: CDR1 LGHNA and CDR2 YSLEER. The CDR3 consists of 15 residues. Trimming removed 0 bases from V and 5 bases from J, with 13 bases in between. In DNA form, the CDR3 reads TGCGCCAGCAGCCAAGACACAGGGCCAAGGACTGAAGCTTTCTTT. Protein: CASSQDTGPRTEAFF.

A few counts support this clonotype. This sequence joins TRBV12-3 or TRBV12-4 and TRBJ1-6; 9 positions agree with TRBD1. V trimming: 8 bases; J trimming: 9 bases; junction bases outside the gene matches: 5. CDR3 length: 13 amino acids. The CDR3, as DNA: TGTGCCAGCGGGACAGGGACCGGTTCACCCCTCCACTTT. It encodes CASGTGTGSPLHF.

A remark on this clonotype: Germline is not matched at one junction end, which may reflect a read error. This chain joins TRBV5-5 and TRBJ2-1; D not resolved. The CDR3 sequence is 13 residues long. CDR1 and CDR2 (germline): SGHKS, YYEKEE (reference sequence). The CDR3 DNA follows: TGTGCCAGCAGTTCCGGAACCTACAGTGAGCAGTTCTTC. The encoded protein is CASSSGTYSEQFF.

V is TRBV29-1 and J is TRBJ2-2, with a tentative D call TRBD2 (5 bases). Per germline, CDR1 SQVTM and CDR2 ANQGSEA. Deletions cut 5 bases from V and 3 bases from J, with 7 bases between. The CDR3 is made up of 12 amino acids. The CDR3 DNA reads as TGCAGCGTTCTGAGGGACACCGGGGAGCTGTTTTTT. Protein: CSVLRDTGELFF.

This chain links TRBV20-1 with TRBJ2-5, with D possibly TRBD2 on 5 matching bases. Germline V gives CDR1 DFQATT, CDR2 SNEGSKA (reference sequence). The germline V and J ends were trimmed by 0 bases and 2 bases, with 10 bases remaining between them. The CDR3 totals 14 residues. The CDR3 DNA reads TGCAGTGCTAGAGATTTCCCGGGGCAAGAGACCCAGTACTTC. This gives the protein CSARDFPGQETQYF.

This clonotype has a count of ten or more. The chain couples TRBV12-5 to TRBJ2-7; D is unresolved. Trimming pared 1 base from V and 8 bases from J, leaving 6 bases between. Germline V gene sequence: CDR1 LGHNT, CDR2 FRNRAP. This CDR3 region has 11 residues. CDR3 sequence: CASGLGFQQYF. The CDR3 DNA reads as TGTGCTAGTGGTTTGGGATTCCAGCAGTACTTC.

The chain uses TRBV5-6 and TRBJ2-7, with 14 positions matching TRBD2. V was clipped by 7 bases and J by 4 bases; unmatched bases: 7. Germline lookup yields CDR1 SGHDT and CDR2 YYEEEE. The CDR3 is 15 amino acids. CDR3 sequence: CASGLTSGRVYEQYF. The CDR3 DNA sequence: TGTGCCAGCGGCCTGACTAGCGGGAGGGTGTACGAGCAGTACTTC.

The J gene is TRBJ1-5, the V gene TRBV7-6; 7 positions agree with TRBD1. Germline CDR1 and CDR2: SGHVS and FNYEAQ. Germline trimming cut 5 bases from V and 0 bases from J; bases unmatched to any gene: 10. The CDR3 consists of 17 residues. The CDR3 here is CASSIDRDRYSNQPQHF. CDR3 coding DNA: TGTGCCAGCAGCATAGATCGGGACAGATATAGCAATCAGCCCCAGCATTTT.

This clonotype was detected a few times. V and J are TRBV6-1 and TRBJ2-3, with 12 bases that match TRBD2. This CDR3 is built from 15 residues. Germline-derived CDR1 and CDR2 are MNHNS and SASEGT. With V trimmed by 10 bases and J by 5 bases, 10 bases remained unmatched. The CDR3 bases are TGTGCCAACTTAATTCTAGCGGGAGGGAAAGATACGCAGTATTTT. Protein: CANLILAGGKDTQYF.

The V gene is TRBV2, the J gene TRBJ2-1; 8 bases map to TRBD2. V was pared by 1 base and J by 8 bases, with 16 bases of the junction left unmatched. The germline V gene has CDR1 SNHLY and CDR2 FYNNEI. This CDR3 spans 18 amino acids. The CDR3, as DNA: TGTGCCAGCAGTGAAGGAGGGCCTGGGGCGGGAGGAGGCCATGAGCAGTTCTTC. Its protein product is CASSEGGPGAGGGHEQFF.

This clonotype was seen only a few times. This chain uses TRBV25-1 with TRBJ2-2; D gene uncertain. V lost 2 bases and J lost 6, with 10 bases in between. The germline V gene has CDR1 MGHDK and CDR2 SYGVNS. The CDR3 is 14 amino acids. CDR3 DNA: TGTGCCAGCAGTGAAGGACCTGAGGCCGGGGAGCTGTTTTTT. It codes for CASSEGPEAGELFF.

This clonotype has at least ten counts. In DNA form, the CDR3 reads TGTGCCAGCAACGGCGACAGGCGCTACACTGAAGCTTTCTTT. As protein: CASNGDRRYTEAFF. This sequence joins TRBV13 and TRBJ1-1; TRBD1 might be the D (6 bases). Trimming left V 7 bases short and J 3 bases short, with 15 bases between. The CDR3 is made up of 14 amino acids. Germline loops: CDR1 PRHDT, CDR2 FYEKMQ (reference sequence). Filled out from reference TRBV13 and TRBJ1-1, the complete variable domain reads AAGVIQSPRHLIKEKRETATLKCYPIPRHDTVYWYQQGPGQDPQFLISFYEKMQSDKGSIPDRFSAQQFSDYHSELNMSSLELGDSALYFCASNGDRRYTEAFFGQGTRLTVV.

As concerns this clonotype: This may be a read error: a much more frequent sequence differs by one nucleotide. The conserved phenylalanine or tryptophan normally closing the CDR3 is absent here, so this likely arose from a read error. The V call is TRBV6-2 or TRBV6-3, the J call TRBJ2-1; D is perhaps TRBD2 (5 bases). Trimming removed 10 bases from V and 0 bases from J, with 16 bases in between. Germline CDR1 and CDR2: MNHEY and SVGEGT. The CDR3 sequence is 15 residues long. In DNA, the CDR3 is TGTGCCACCACGGGTAGCGAGAGCTCCTACAATGAGCAGTTCCTC. Encoded protein: CATTGSESSYNEQFL.

The DNA of the CDR3 is TGTGCCAGCAGCTTGCGCGACAGGTCCCACGAGCAGTACTTC. Protein sequence: CASSLRDRSHEQYF. The chain joins TRBV5-6 to TRBJ2-7; D may be TRBD1 (6 bases). The V end lost 1 base, the J end lost 5 bases, and 13 bases lay between the germline ends. The CDR3 extends over 14 amino acids. In germline, CDR1 is SGHDT, CDR2 YYEEEE.

This chain connects TRBV7-6 to TRBJ1-6; D is uncertain. The CDR3 covers 15 residues. Between the trimmed V and J ends, which lost 6 bases and 7 bases, there was a span of 16 bases. From germline, CDR1 is SGHVS and CDR2 FNYEAQ. CDR3 region: CASRASDGLNSPLHF. The CDR3 nucleotides read TGTGCCAGCAGGGCCTCAGACGGCTTGAATTCACCCCTCCACTTT.

CDR3 region: CASSIGVDSYNEQFF. The CDR3 DNA sequence: TGTGCCAGTAGTATCGGGGTAGACTCCTACAATGAGCAGTTCTTC. The rearrangement uses TRBV19 and TRBJ2-1, with D possibly being TRBD2 (5 bases). The CDR3 loop spans 15 amino acids. The V gene lost 3 bases and the J gene lost 0 bases, with 9 bases spanning the gap. The germline V gene encodes CDR1 LNHDA and CDR2 SQIVND (reference sequence).

The rearrangement links TRBV14 to TRBJ2-1; 11 bases fit TRBD2. The length of the CDR3 is 15 residues. Trimming removed 2 bases from V and 5 bases from J; junction bases left unmatched: 2. Germline lookup yields CDR1 SGHDN and CDR2 FVKESK. CDR3 DNA sequence: TGTGCCAGCAGCCAACTAGCGGGAGGTCACAATGAGCAGTTCTTC. This codes for CASSQLAGGHNEQFF.

The chain joins TRBV7-6 to TRBJ2-1; 9 positions agree with TRBD2. From germline, CDR1 is SGHVS and CDR2 FNYEAQ. The CDR3 loop spans 16 amino acids. The V segment lost 5 bases and the J segment 12 bases; nucleotides outside the gene matches: 17. CDR3 residues: CASSLEGTSSIPRQFF. The CDR3 nucleotides are TGTGCCAGCAGCCTCGAAGGGACTAGCAGTATCCCTCGGCAGTTCTTC. The variable domain in full, with the rest retrieved from reference TRBV7-6 and TRBJ2-1, is GAGVSQSPRYKVTKRGQDVALRCDPISGHVSLYWYRQALGQGPEFLTYFNYEAQQDKSGLPNDRFSAERPEGSISTLTIQRTEQRDSAMYRCASSLEGTSSIPRQFFGPGTRLTVL.

This clonotype was detected only a few times. The chain has TRBV9 and TRBJ2-5, with a possible D match to TRBD2 (7 bases). Germline assignment: CDR1 SGDLS and CDR2 YYNGEE. V lost 3 bases and J lost 4, with 13 bases in between. This CDR3 is 14 amino acids long. CDR3 sequence reads: CASSGEGGRETQYF. Written as DNA, the CDR3 is TGTGCCAGCAGCGGGGAGGGGGGACGAGAGACCCAGTACTTC.

This chain links TRBV12-3 or TRBV12-4 with TRBJ2-7, with D tentatively TRBD1 or TRBD2 (5 bases each). Trimming shortened V by 3 bases and J by 2 bases, and 8 bases separated the two germline ends. This CDR3 is built from 13 residues. CDR3 amino acids: CASSLGDPYEQYF. The CDR3 DNA reads TGTGCCAGCAGTTTGGGGGATCCCTACGAGCAGTACTTC.